The rows below give T cell receptor beta chains drawn from one sample of a study of monozygotic twins with cystic fibrosis. Only in-frame clones appear in the TCRdb table, and some are missing; sequencing was by immunoSEQ multiplex PCR. The sample carries 20,000 to 25,000 clones, approximately 97% recorded once. The specimen was blood. These receptors were obtained from a girl aged 10 to 17 with cystic fibrosis. Each CDR3 is given with its conserved first and last residue. The D gene is left open where the match is weak. The size entry is marked missing in some rows and otherwise reads once, few, many or a size class.

TRBV7-2	NA	TRBD2	TRBJ2-2	TGTGCCACCGCGATAAGGACTAGCGGGAGGAACACCGGGGAGCTGTTTTTT	CATAIRTSGRNTGELFF
TRBV6-5	once	NA	TRBJ1-1	TGTGCCAGCAGTTACCGGGGGGGCGCTGAAGCTTTCTTT	CASSYRGGAEAFF
TRBV4-3	NA	TRBD1	TRBJ2-5	TGCGCCAGCAGCGCGGGACAGGGGGAGGGAGAGTCCCAGTACTTC	CASSAGQGEGESQYF
TRBV28	once	TRBD1	TRBJ1-2	TGTGCCATCACCGACGCCGGACGACCCGGGACAGGGGTTAACTATGGCTACACCTTC	CAITDAGRPGTGVNYGYTF
TRBV10-3	few	NA	TRBJ1-1	TGTGCCATCAGTGGGCGTCAGAACACTGAAGCTTTCTTT	CAISGRQNTEAFF
TRBV28	once	TRBD1	TRBJ1-5	TGTGCCAGCAGTCTCTCAGGGGGCCATCAGCCCCAGCATTTT	CASSLSGGHQPQHF
TRBV25-1	NA	TRBD1	TRBJ2-7	TGTGCCAGCAGTGCTACAGGGGGCGAGCAGTACTTC	CASSATGGEQYF
TRBV7-9	NA	TRBD1	TRBJ2-3	TGTGCCAGCAGCTTAGCTCGGCATACGACAGGGACAGATACGCAGTATTTT	CASSLARHTTGTDTQYF
TRBV15	NA	NA	TRBJ1-2	TGTGCCACCTCTCGAGGGAAGTTGTCGTATGGCTACACCTTC	CATSRGKLSYGYTF
TRBV7-9	NA	NA	TRBJ2-1	TGTGCCAGCAGCTTAGGCCATGGGGGTCAGCTAAATGAGCAGTTCTTC	CASSLGHGGQLNEQFF
TRBV9	NA	TRBD1	TRBJ1-1	TGTGCCAGCAGCCCGGGGACAGGGATGACGAAGAACACTGAAGCTTTCTTT	CASSPGTGMTKNTEAFF
TRBV29-1	NA	NA	TRBJ2-7	TGCAGCGTTGAAGATACGCCCTACGAGCAGTACTTC	CSVEDTPYEQYF
TRBV6-5	NA	TRBD2	TRBJ2-1	TGTGCCAGCACTAAAGGAGCGGGAGCAGGGAATGAGCAGTTCTTC	CASTKGAGAGNEQFF
TRBV29-1	once	NA	TRBJ2-5	TGCAGCGTCCGAGGACGGACCCAAGAGACCCAGTACTTC	CSVRGRTQETQYF
TRBV7-9	NA	NA	TRBJ2-2	TGTGCCAGCAGCTTAGAGGGAGCCACCGGGGAGCTGTTTTTT	CASSLEGATGELFF
TRBV18	NA	TRBD2	TRBJ2-1	TGTGCCAGCTCACCGGGACTAGCGGGGAACAATGAGCAGTTCTTC	CASSPGLAGNNEQFF
TRBV6-5	NA	TRBD2	TRBJ2-1	TGTGCCAGCAGTGTACTAGCGGGGGGGAACAATGAGCAGTTCTTC	CASSVLAGGNNEQFF
TRBV29-1	NA	NA	TRBJ1-1	TGCAGCGTTGTTAGGGACCTCCAAGCTTTCTTT	CSVVRDLQAFF
TRBV7-9	NA	TRBD2	TRBJ2-2	TGTGCCAGCAGCCTTTATATCTCGCGGGAGGAAGCCGGGGAGCTGTTTTTT	CASSLYISREEAGELFF
TRBV7-2	NA	NA	TRBJ1-5	TGTGCCAGCAGTCGGGGGTCACTCAGCAATCAGCCCCAGCATTTT	CASSRGSLSNQPQHF
TRBV9	NA	NA	TRBJ2-5	TGTGCCAGCAGCGGATCGACAGGCTACCAAGAGACCCAGTACTTC	CASSGSTGYQETQYF
TRBV5-4	NA	NA	TRBJ2-3	TGTGCCAGCAGCTCGGGACTTCACACAGATACGCAGTATTTT	CASSSGLHTDTQYF
TRBV5-1	NA	NA	TRBJ2-7	TGCGCCAGCAGGGGGTCACCGGGTGCTTACGAGCAGTACTTC	CASRGSPGAYEQYF
TRBV4-3	NA	TRBD2	TRBJ2-1	TGCGCCAGCAGCCAAAACGCAGCGGGAGAGGGAGGTGAGCAGTTCTTC	CASSQNAAGEGGEQFF
TRBV6-6	NA	NA	TRBJ2-5	TGTGCCAGCAGTAGCTATGGGTCAGGGGAAGAGACCCAGTACTTC	CASSSYGSGEETQYF
TRBV6-5	NA	NA	TRBJ2-4	TGTGCCAGCCCCCTGGGACTCAGTAAAAACATTCAGTACTTC	CASPLGLSKNIQYF
TRBV30	NA	TRBD1	TRBJ2-5	TGTGCCTGCGTCGTAGAAGGGGGCGGAAAGACCCAGTACTTC	CACVVEGGGKTQYF
TRBV10-3	NA	NA	TRBJ1-2	TGTGCCATCACTAACTTTGGAGGGAACTATGGCTACACCTTC	CAITNFGGNYGYTF
TRBV27	NA	NA	TRBJ2-7	TGTGCCAGCAGTATCGGCCCATCCTACGAGCAGTACTTC	CASSIGPSYEQYF
TRBV5-1	NA	NA	TRBJ2-5	TGCGCCAGCTTGGACCCGAGCGGGCAAGAGACCCAGTACTTC	CASLDPSGQETQYF
TRBV6-1	NA	TRBD2	TRBJ2-7	TGTGCCAGCGCCCTAGCGGGAGAATACGAGCAGTACTTC	CASALAGEYEQYF
TRBV7-9	NA	NA	TRBJ1-1	TGTGCCAGCAGCTTACTTGCCTTGGGTGAAGCTTTCTTT	CASSLLALGEAFF
TRBV7-2	NA	TRBD1	TRBJ1-1	TGTGCCAGCAGCGTTAACCGGGACAGGGTGAACACTGAAGCTTTCTTT	CASSVNRDRVNTEAFF
TRBV13	NA	NA	TRBJ1-1	TGTGCCAGCAGCCGATACACTGAAGCTTTCTTT	CASSRYTEAFF
TRBV29-1	NA	NA	TRBJ1-2	TGCAGCGTACAACAGAATGTGGTGGGGATGGGCTATGGCTACACCTTC	CSVQQNVVGMGYGYTF
TRBV6-6	once	NA	TRBJ1-4	TGTGCCAGCAGAAACAGCCCTTTAAATGAAAAACTGTTTTTT	CASRNSPLNEKLFF
TRBV29-1	NA	TRBD2	TRBJ2-3	TGCAGCGTTGAGGTAGCGGGAGGCCCCACAGATACGCAGTATTTT	CSVEVAGGPTDTQYF
TRBV28	once	TRBD1	TRBJ2-4	TGTGCCAGCGAATCGGGACAGGGGGCAGACATTCAGTACTTC	CASESGQGADIQYF
TRBV21-1	NA	NA	TRBJ2-1	TGTGCCAGCAGCAAAGCGCTTGGGGGGGCGTCTTCCAATGAGCAGTTCTTC	CASSKALGGASSNEQFF
TRBV9	NA	NA	TRBJ2-5	TGTGCCAGCACCGTAGACCTCGGCGGGACCCAGTACTTC	CASTVDLGGTQYF
TRBV5-1	NA	NA	TRBJ1-4	TGCGCCAGCAGCATAGGATACGACAGAACTAATGAAAAACTGTTTTTT	CASSIGYDRTNEKLFF